This TCR beta chain was profiled in a study of T cells in Graves' hyperthyroidism and ophthalmopathy. Researchers amplified the TCR beta CDR3 regions from RNA transcripts. The HTBI set primed first-round TCR CDR3 RT-PCR. MiXCR was run by TCRdb on the multiplex PCR reads, yielding one entry per CDR3 protein. The table records more than 300,000 distinct CDR3 sequences, about 18% of them present only once. With 9 bases removed from V and 1 base from J, the gap between germline ends came to 18 bases. Germline V lookup: CDR1 LNHNV, CDR2 YYDKDF (reference sequence). The CDR3 is made up of 15 amino acids. This clonotype has ten or more counts.

This chain connects TRBV15 to TRBJ2-5; D is unresolved. This TCR was sampled from a man between 18 and 35 years old with Graves' ophthalmopathy. The sample was blood. This CDR3 is CATRDFVSSQETQYF. CDR3 bases: TGTGCCACTAGAGATTTTGTTAGCTCCCAAGAGACCCAGTACTTC.